A single sample gave rise to the 15 T cell receptor beta chains below, sequenced in a study of blood T cell repertoires in COVID-19 (dated by TCRdb to the early 2020s). The library came from the immunoSEQ multiplex PCR assay. Entries here come from immuneACCESS through TCRdb and include only in-frame sequences with V and J called. Some clones fail to appear in such tables; in the studies checked, an unresolved V gene covers under half of the shortfall, and the cause of the remainder is unknown. The sample contains approximately 270,000 clones, approximately 83% of them found a single time. 15% to 18% of the sample goes to the ten largest clones. The sequenced sample consisted of peripheral blood. The receptors were sampled from a person between 65 and 79 years old with COVID-19, enrolled during active disease.

The chain couples TRBV28 to TRBJ2-7; D not resolved. V lost 2 bases and J 1 base, leaving 6 bases between the germline ends. Germline CDR1 MDHEN, CDR2 SYDVKM. The CDR3 has 13 amino acids. CDR3 bases: TGTGCCAGCAGTTTAGGCCGTTCCTACGAGCAGTACTTC. Protein sequence: CASSLGRSYEQYF. Looking up the rest from reference TRBV28 and TRBJ2-7 gives the full variable domain: DVKVTQSSRYLVKRTGEKVFLECVQDMDHENMFWYRQDPGLGLRLIYFSYDVKMKEKGDIPEGYSVSREKKERFSLILESASTNQTSMYLCASSLGRSYEQYFGPGTRLTVT.

J is TRBJ1-5 and V is TRBV28; D might be TRBD1 (6 bases). Trimming removed 2 bases at V and 10 bases at J, with 21 bases between. CDR1 MDHEN and CDR2 SYDVKM come from the germline V gene. This CDR3 is built from 16 residues. The CDR3 is CASSLGAGDSGIPQHF. The CDR3 DNA reads TGTGCCAGCAGTTTAGGGGCAGGGGATAGTGGGATCCCCCAGCATTTT.

The V and J genes are TRBV20-1 and TRBJ2-5, with 15 bases identical to TRBD2. This CDR3 has 23 residues. V lost 3 bases to trimming and J lost 7 bases; unmatched junction nucleotides: 30. CDR1 and CDR2 (germline): DFQATT, SNEGSKA (reference sequence). The chain's CDR3 is CSASPLAIARTSGRVNIKRTQYF. CDR3 nucleotides: TGCAGTGCTAGTCCGCTCGCCATAGCACGGACTAGCGGGAGGGTAAATATAAAGAGGACCCAGTACTTC.

This chain links TRBV12-5 with TRBJ2-7, with D possibly matching TRBD2 (5 bases). V dropped 6 bases and J dropped 5 bases, with 17 bases sitting between them. The germline CDR1 and CDR2 sequences are LGHNT and FRNRAP. The CDR3 has 14 residues. This CDR3 is CASGPTEVYHEQYF. DNA for the CDR3: TGTGCTAGTGGCCCAACGGAGGTGTACCACGAGCAGTACTTC.

The rearrangement joins TRBV9 to TRBJ1-3; 7 nucleotides align to TRBD1. Germline trimming cut 3 bases from V and 2 bases from J; bases unmatched to any gene: 5. Germline-derived CDR1 and CDR2 are SGDLS and YYNGEE. The CDR3 spans 15 residues. The CDR3 reads CASSATGTTGNTIYF. The CDR3 nucleotides are TGTGCCAGCAGCGCGACAGGGACCACTGGAAACACCATATATTTT.

The chain carries TRBV12-2 and TRBJ2-3; no DNA check was done on the table's D call, TRBD2. TRBV12-2 is noted as a pseudogene. This CDR3 comprises 19 residues. The CDR3 DNA follows: TGTGCAAGTCGCTTTAGTTGTAGACTAGCGGGGGGGAGCACAGATACGCAGTATTTT. It yields the protein CASRFSCRLAGGSTDTQYF.

The V gene is TRBV5-6, the J gene TRBJ1-2, with D maybe TRBD1 (6 bases). The CDR3 has 14 amino acids. Trimming shortened V by 4 bases and J by 7 bases, and 17 bases separated the two germline ends. In germline, CDR1 is SGHDT, CDR2 YYEEEE. Here the CDR3 DNA reads TGTGCCAGCAGCCCGGGGCAGGGGAATCGTGGCTACACCTTC. Translation: CASSPGQGNRGYTF.

The chain links TRBV4-3 to TRBJ1-2; D unclear. The CDR3 loop spans 14 amino acids. Trimming stripped 1 base from V and 7 bases from J, with 13 bases between. The germline gives CDR1 LGHNA, CDR2 YSLEER. CDR3 nucleotide sequence: TGCGCCAGCAGCCAAGTTGCGCCGCGGGCTGGCTACACCTTC. Translating it yields CASSQVAPRAGYTF.

Notes on this clone: Other DNA sequences in this specimen translate into the identical CDR3. This chain joins TRBV19 and TRBJ1-4; 9 bases are shared with TRBD1. This CDR3 comprises 15 residues. CDR1 is LNHDA and CDR2 is SQIVND in the germline V gene (reference sequence). The V gene end was trimmed by 4 bases and the J gene end by 7 bases; junction bases not matched to a gene: 7. The CDR3 region is CASSNLRQGGEKLFF. As DNA, the CDR3 is TGTGCCAGTAGTAACCTCCGACAGGGGGGTGAAAAACTGTTTTTT.

The rearrangement links TRBV19 to TRBJ2-3; 7 bases match TRBD2. Germline V lookup: CDR1 LNHDA, CDR2 SQIVND (reference sequence). The V gene end was trimmed by 4 bases and the J gene end by 0 bases; junction bases not matched to a gene: 1. The CDR3 is 14 residues long. CDR3 DNA sequence: TGTGCCAGTAGTAGTAGCGGGAGCACAGATACGCAGTATTTT. This encodes CASSSSGSTDTQYF.

This chain joins TRBV7-8 and TRBJ2-3, with 9 bases that match TRBD2. CDR3 length equals 14 residues. Germline V gene lookup returns CDR1 SGHVS and CDR2 FQNEAQ. After removal of 8 bases from V and 4 bases from J, the junction contained 7 bases not matched to a gene. The CDR3 nucleotides are TGTGCCAGCCGTCTAGCGGGAAGGGCAGATACGCAGTATTTT. It codes for CASRLAGRADTQYF.

Only a few counts were recorded for this clone. J is TRBJ1-1 and V is TRBV6-5; 7 bases map to TRBD1. Losses at the gene ends were 10 bases for V and 11 bases for J; bases not matched to a gene: 16. Germline CDR1 MNHEY, CDR2 SVGAGI. This CDR3 has 13 amino acids. The CDR3 nucleotides read TGTGCCACCCCGGGACAGACCCTCGCTGGGGCTTTCTTT. Its protein is CATPGQTLAGAFF.

The CDR3 sequence is CASSLEHRNSPLHF. The DNA for the CDR3 is TGTGCCAGCAGTTTAGAACACCGAAATTCACCCCTCCACTTT. The chain combines TRBV28 with TRBJ1-6; no clear D. Trimming stripped 2 bases from V and 7 bases from J, with 9 bases between. This CDR3 has 14 amino acids. Per germline, CDR1 MDHEN and CDR2 SYDVKM.

The chain recombines TRBV4-2 with TRBJ2-3, with D possibly being TRBD2 (5 bases). The V gene lost 4 bases and the J gene lost 3 bases, with 11 bases spanning the gap. The CDR3 runs to 14 residues. Germline CDR1 LGHNA, CDR2 YNFKEQ. CDR3 region: CASSRTTGTDTQYF. Written as DNA, the CDR3 is TGTGCCAGCAGCCGCACAACGGGGACAGATACGCAGTATTTT.

The rearrangement joins TRBV27 to TRBJ2-7, with a tentative D call TRBD2 (6 bases). V lost 4 bases and J lost 0, with 13 bases in between. There are 15 residues in the CDR3. CDR1 is MNHEY, CDR2 SMNVEV, per germline (reference sequence). The DNA of the CDR3 is TGTGCCAGCAGTTCCCTAGCGCGGGTCTCCTACGAGCAGTACTTC. Translation gives CASSSLARVSYEQYF.